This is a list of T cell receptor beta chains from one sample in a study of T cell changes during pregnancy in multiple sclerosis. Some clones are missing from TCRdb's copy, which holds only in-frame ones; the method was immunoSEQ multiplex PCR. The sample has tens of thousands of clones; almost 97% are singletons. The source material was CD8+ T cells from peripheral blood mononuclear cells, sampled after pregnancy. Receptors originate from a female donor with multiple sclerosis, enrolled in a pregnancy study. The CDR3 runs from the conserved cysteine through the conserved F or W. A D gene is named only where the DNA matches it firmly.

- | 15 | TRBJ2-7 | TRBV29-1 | CSVVDPRAGVYEQYF | TGCAGCGTTGTGGACCCCCGTGCAGGGGTCTACGAGCAGTACTTC
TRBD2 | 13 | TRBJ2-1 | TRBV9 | CASSVSGRNEQFF | TGTGCCAGCAGCGTAAGCGGGAGGAATGAGCAGTTCTTC
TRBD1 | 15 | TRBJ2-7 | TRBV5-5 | CASSLMYRGRYEQYF | TGTGCCAGCAGCTTGATGTACAGGGGCCGCTACGAGCAGTACTTC
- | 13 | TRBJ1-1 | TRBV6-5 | CASTGSRDGEAFF | TGTGCCAGCACCGGGAGCCGGGACGGAGAAGCTTTCTTT
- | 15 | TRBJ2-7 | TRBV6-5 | CASSYSIAGVYEQYF | TGTGCCAGCAGTTACTCGATAGCCGGGGTGTACGAGCAGTACTTC
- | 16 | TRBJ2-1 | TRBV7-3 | CASSLSGGRHYNEQFF | TGTGCCAGCAGCTTAAGCGGTGGTCGGCACTACAATGAGCAGTTCTTC
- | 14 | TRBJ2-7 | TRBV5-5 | CASSPGDTGYEQYF | TGTGCCAGCAGCCCTGGAGACACAGGCTACGAGCAGTACTTC
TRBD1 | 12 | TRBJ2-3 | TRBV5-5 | CASSLRQGTQYF | TGTGCCAGCAGCCTAAGACAGGGGACGCAGTATTTT
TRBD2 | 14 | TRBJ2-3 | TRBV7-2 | CASSLRGVTDTQYF | TGTGCCAGCAGCTTACGGGGGGTGACAGATACGCAGTATTTT
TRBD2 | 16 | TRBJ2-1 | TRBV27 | CASSLSGLAGRYEQFF | TGTGCCAGCAGTTTGTCGGGACTAGCGGGCAGGTATGAGCAGTTCTTC
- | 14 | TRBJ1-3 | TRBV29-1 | CNSGGHSSGNTIYF | TGCAACTCGGGAGGGCATAGCTCTGGAAACACCATATATTTT